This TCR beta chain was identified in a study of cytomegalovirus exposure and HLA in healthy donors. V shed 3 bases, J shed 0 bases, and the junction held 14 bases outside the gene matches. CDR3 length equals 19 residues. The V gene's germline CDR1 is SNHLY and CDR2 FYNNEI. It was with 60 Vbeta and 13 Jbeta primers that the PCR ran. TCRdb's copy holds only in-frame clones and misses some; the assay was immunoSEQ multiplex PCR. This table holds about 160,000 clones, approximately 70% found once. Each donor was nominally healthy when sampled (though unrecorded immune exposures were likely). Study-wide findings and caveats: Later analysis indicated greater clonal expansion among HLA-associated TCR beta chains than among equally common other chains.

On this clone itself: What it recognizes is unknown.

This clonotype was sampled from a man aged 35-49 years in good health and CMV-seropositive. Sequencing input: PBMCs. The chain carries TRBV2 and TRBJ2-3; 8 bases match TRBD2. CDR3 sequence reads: CASSERGAGGPRSTDTQYF. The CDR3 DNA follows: TGTGCCAGCAGTGAGAGAGGGGCGGGGGGTCCTAGAAGCACAGATACGCAGTATTTT.